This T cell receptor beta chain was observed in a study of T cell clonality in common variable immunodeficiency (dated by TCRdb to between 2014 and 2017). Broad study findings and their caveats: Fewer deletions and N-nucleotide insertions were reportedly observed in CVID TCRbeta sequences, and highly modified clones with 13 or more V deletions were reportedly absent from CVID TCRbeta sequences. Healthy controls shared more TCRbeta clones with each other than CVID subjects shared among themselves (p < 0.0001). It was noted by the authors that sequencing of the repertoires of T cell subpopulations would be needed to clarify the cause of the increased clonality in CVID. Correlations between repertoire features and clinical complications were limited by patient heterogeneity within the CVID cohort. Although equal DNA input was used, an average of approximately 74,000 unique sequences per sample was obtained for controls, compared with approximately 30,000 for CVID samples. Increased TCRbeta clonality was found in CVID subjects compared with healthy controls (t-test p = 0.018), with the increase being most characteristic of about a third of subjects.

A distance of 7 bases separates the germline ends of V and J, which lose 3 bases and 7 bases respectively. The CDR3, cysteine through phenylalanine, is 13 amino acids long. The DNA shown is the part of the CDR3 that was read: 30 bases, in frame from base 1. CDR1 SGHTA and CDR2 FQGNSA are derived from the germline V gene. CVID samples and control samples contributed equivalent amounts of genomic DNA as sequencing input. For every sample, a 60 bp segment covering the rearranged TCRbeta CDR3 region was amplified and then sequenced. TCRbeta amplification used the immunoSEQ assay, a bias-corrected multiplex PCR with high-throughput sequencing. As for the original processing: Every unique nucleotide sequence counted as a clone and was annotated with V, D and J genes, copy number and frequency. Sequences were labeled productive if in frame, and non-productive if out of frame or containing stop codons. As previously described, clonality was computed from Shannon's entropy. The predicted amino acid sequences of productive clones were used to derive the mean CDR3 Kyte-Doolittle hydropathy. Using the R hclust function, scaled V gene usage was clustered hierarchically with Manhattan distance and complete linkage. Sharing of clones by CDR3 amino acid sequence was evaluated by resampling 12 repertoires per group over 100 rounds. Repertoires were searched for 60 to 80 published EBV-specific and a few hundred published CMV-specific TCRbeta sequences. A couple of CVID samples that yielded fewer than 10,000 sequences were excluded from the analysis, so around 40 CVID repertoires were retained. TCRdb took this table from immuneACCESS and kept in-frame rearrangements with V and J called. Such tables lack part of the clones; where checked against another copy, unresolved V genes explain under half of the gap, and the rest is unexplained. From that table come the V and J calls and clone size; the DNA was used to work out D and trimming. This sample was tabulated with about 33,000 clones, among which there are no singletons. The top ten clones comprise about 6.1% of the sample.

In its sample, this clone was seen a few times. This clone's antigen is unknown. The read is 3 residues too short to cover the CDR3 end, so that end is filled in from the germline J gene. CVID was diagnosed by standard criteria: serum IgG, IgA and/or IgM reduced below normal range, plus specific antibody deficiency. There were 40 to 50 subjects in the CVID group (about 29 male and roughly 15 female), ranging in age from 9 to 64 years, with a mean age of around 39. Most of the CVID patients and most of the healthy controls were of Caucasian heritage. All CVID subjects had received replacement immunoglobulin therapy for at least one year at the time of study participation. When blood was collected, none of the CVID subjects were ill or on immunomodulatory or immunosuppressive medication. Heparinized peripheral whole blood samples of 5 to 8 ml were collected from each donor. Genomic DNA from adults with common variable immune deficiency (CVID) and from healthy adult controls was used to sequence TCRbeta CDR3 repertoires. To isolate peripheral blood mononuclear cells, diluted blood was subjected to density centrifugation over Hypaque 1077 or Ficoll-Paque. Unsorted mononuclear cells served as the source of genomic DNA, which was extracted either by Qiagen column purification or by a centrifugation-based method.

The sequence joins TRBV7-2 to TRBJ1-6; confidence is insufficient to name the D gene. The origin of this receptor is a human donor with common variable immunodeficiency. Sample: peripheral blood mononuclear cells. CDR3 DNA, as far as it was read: TGTGCCAGCAGCTTGACGGGGAATTCACCC. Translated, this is CASSLTGNSP. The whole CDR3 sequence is CASSLTGNSPLHF.